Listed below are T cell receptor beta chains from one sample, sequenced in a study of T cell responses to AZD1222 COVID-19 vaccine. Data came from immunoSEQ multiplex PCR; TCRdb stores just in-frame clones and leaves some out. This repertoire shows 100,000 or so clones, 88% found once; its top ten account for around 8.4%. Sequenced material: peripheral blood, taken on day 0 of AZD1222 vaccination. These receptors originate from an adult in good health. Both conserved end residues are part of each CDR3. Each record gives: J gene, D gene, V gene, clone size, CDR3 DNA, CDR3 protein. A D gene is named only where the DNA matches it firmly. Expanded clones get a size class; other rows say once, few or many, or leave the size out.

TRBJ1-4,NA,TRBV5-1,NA,TGCGCCAGCAGCTTGGGGGGTGAAAAACTGTTTTTT,CASSLGGEKLFF
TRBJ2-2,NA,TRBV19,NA,TGTGCCAGTAGTGATGCGAATGGTCCCGGGGAGCTGTTTTTT,CASSDANGPGELFF
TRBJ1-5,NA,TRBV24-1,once,TGTGCCACCAGTGATTTGTCCAGTCAGCCCCAGCATTTT,CATSDLSSQPQHF
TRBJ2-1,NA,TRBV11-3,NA,TGTGCCAGCAGCCTTGGACCCCACCTAAGGGTGCAGTTCTTC,CASSLGPHLRVQFF
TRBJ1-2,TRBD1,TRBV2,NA,TGTGCCAGCAGTGAAGCGCTTCGGGGGACAGGCCATGGCTACACCTTC,CASSEALRGTGHGYTF
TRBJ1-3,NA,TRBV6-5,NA,TGTGCCAGCAAATCCCCCACCCCGGACACCATATATTTT,CASKSPTPDTIYF
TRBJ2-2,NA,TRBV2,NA,TGTGCCAGCCGACAGGTTAGCACCGGGGAGCTGTTTTTT,CASRQVSTGELFF
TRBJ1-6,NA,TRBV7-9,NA,TGTGCCAGCAGCTCAATTACGGAGTCACCCCTCCACTTT,CASSSITESPLHF
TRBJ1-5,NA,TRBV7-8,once,TGTGCCAGCAGCTTACACGATGGAGGCAATCAGCCCCAGCATTTT,CASSLHDGGNQPQHF
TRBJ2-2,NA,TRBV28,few,TGTGCCAGCAGTCCGCCCTTACCGCGGGAGCTGTTTTTT,CASSPPLPRELFF
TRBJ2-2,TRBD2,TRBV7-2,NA,TGTGCCAGCAGCAACGCCCCCGGACTAGCGGGAGCCCCCGGGGAGCTGTTTTTT,CASSNAPGLAGAPGELFF
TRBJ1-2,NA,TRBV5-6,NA,TGTGCCAGCAGCTTGGTGGCAGGGAGTAACTATGGCTACACCTTC,CASSLVAGSNYGYTF
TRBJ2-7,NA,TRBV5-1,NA,TGCGCCAGCAGCTTGGGGGCGGACAGAACTTACGAGCAGTACTTC,CASSLGADRTYEQYF
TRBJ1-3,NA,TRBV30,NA,TGTGCCTGGAGTGTATTAGGGACTTCTGGAAACACCATATATTTT,CAWSVLGTSGNTIYF
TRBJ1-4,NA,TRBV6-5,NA,TGTGCCAGCATGGATATACAGACAACTAATGAAAAACTGTTTTTT,CASMDIQTTNEKLFF
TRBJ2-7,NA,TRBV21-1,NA,TGTGCCAGCAGCAAAGAGGTCGGCGGTAGCGGGAGTTCCTACGAGCAGTACTTC,CASSKEVGGSGSSYEQYF
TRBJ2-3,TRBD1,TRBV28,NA,TGTGCCAGCAGATCACAGGGGGCCGGCACAGATACGCAGTATTTT,CASRSQGAGTDTQYF
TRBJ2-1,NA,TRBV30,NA,TGTGCCTGGAGAGACGAGGGCTCCTACAATGAGCAGTTCTTC,CAWRDEGSYNEQFF
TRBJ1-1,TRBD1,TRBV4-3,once,TGCGCCAGCAGCCTCACAGGGGGCGACACTGAAGCTTTCTTT,CASSLTGGDTEAFF
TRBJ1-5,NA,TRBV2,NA,TGTGCCAGCAGCCCCCAGGGGTCGCGTCAGCCCCAGCATTTT,CASSPQGSRQPQHF
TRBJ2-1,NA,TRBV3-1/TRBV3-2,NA,TGTGCCAGCAGCCTAGAGAGACAGAATTACAATGAGCAGTTCTTC,CASSLERQNYNEQFF
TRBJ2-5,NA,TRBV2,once,TGTGCCAGCAGTGAGGGGATTGGTTTTGAACAGGACAAAGAGACCCAGTACTTC,CASSEGIGFEQDKETQYF
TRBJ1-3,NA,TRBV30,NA,TGTGCCTGGAGTGTACCGGGAAACACCATATATTTT,CAWSVPGNTIYF